The 3 T cell receptor beta chains in this list originate from one sample, sequenced in a study of T cells after posttransplantation cyclophosphamide (dated by TCRdb to 2016 to 2017). The library was produced with the immunoSEQ multiplex PCR assay. Drawn from immuneACCESS, this table holds only the in-frame rearrangements with V and J called that TCRdb kept. Clones are partly lost; checked studies trace under half to an unresolved V gene and leave the rest unexplained. The sample features 20,000 to 25,000 clones, and none is a singleton. Around 7% of the sample is in the top ten clones. Sequencing used PBMCs. The receptors shown here come from a woman aged 55-69 years in good health, CMV-negative, and a related stem cell transplant donor.

This clone was picked up many times. The CDR3 region has the DNA TGTGCCAGCAGCTTGCGAAGCGGGAGGGCCGCCGGGGAGCTGTTTTTT. It codes for CASSLRSGRAAGELFF. This chain joins TRBV7-9 and TRBJ2-2; 10 nucleotides agree with TRBD2. This CDR3 has 16 amino acids. Germline lookup yields CDR1 SEHNR and CDR2 FQNEAQ (reference sequence). V dropped 3 bases and J dropped 6; count of bases not matched to a gene: 7.

In its sample, this clone was seen a few times. This chain joins TRBV5-1 and TRBJ2-5; D is unresolved. The V gene's germline CDR1 is SGHRS and CDR2 YFSETQ. V was cut by 0 bases and J by 11 bases, with 17 bases left in between. The CDR3 totals 14 residues. In DNA form, the CDR3 reads TGCGCCAGCAGCTTGGGCCCCCCCTCGGGTGAGCAGTACTTC. This codes for CASSLGPPSGEQYF.

V and J are TRBV5-4 and TRBJ2-5; TRBD2 might be the D (5 bases). Trimming removed 0 bases from V and 5 bases from J, with 8 bases in between. Germline V CDR1 and CDR2: SGHNT, YYREEE (reference sequence). The CDR3 spans 13 residues. The CDR3 nucleotides are TGTGCCAGCAGCTTGGGACTAATGGAGACCCAGTACTTC. Encoded protein: CASSLGLMETQYF.